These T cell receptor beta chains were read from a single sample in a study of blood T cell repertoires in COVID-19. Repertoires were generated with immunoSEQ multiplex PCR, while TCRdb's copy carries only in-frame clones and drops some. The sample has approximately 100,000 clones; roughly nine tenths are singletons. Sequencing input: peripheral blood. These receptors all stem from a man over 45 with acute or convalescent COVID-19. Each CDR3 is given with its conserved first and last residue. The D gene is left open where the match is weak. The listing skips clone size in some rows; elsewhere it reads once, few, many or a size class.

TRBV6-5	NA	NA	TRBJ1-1	TGTGCCAGCAGTTACGAGAGGGCTAACACTGAAGCTTTCTTT	CASSYERANTEAFF
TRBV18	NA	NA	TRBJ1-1	TGTGCCAGCTCAACAAGGGCAGCCAGAGGGCCTGAAGCTTTCTTT	CASSTRAARGPEAFF
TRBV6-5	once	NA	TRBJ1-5	TGTGCCAGCAGCCAAGCTAGTAGCAATCAGCCCCAGCATTTT	CASSQASSNQPQHF
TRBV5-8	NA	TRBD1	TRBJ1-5	TGTGCCAGCAGCGCGACAGGGGTCTTCAATCAGCCCCAGCATTTT	CASSATGVFNQPQHF
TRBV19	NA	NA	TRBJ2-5	TGTGCCACCCAGGGCACCCAAGAGACCCAGTACTTC	CATQGTQETQYF
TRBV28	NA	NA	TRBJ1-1	TGTGCCAGCACCCGGGGGACCCTATTGAACACTGAAGCTTTCTTT	CASTRGTLLNTEAFF
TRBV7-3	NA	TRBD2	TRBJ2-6	TGTGCCAGCAGCTTAACGGGGGGGGGTTCAGGGGCCAACGTCCTGACTTTC	CASSLTGGGSGANVLTF
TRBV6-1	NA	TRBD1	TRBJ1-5	TGTGCCAGCAGTGAAGTGGGACAGGGGGTTAGCAATCAGCCCCAGCATTTT	CASSEVGQGVSNQPQHF
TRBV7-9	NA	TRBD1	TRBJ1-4	TGTGCCAGCAGCTTAGGTCAGGGGGCGGCTAAGGAAAAACTGTTTTTT	CASSLGQGAAKEKLFF
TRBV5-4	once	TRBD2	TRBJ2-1	TGTGCCAGTCCGGGACTAGCGGGGCCAAGCTCCTACAATGAGCAGTTCTTC	CASPGLAGPSSYNEQFF
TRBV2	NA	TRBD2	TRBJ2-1	TGTGCCAGCAGGGGACTAGCGAACAATGAGCAGTTCTTC	CASRGLANNEQFF
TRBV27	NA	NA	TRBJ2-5	TGTGCCAGCAGGGGACACCTTCAAGAGACCCAGTACTTC	CASRGHLQETQYF
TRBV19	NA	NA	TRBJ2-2	TGTGCCAGTACATCCACCGGGGAGCTGTTTTTT	CASTSTGELFF
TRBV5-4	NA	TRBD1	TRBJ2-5	TGTGCCAGCAGTAACAGGGGTTGGGAGACCCAGTACTTC	CASSNRGWETQYF
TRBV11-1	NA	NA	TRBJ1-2	TGTGCCAGCAGCCCAGCGGGGGGATCTAACTATGGCTACACCTTC	CASSPAGGSNYGYTF
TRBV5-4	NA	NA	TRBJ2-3	TGTGCCAGCAGCTTGCAGGGAAGCACAGATACGCAGTATTTT	CASSLQGSTDTQYF
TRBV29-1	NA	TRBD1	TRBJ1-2	TGCAGCGTTGGTTCCGGGACAGATTATGGCTACACCTTC	CSVGSGTDYGYTF
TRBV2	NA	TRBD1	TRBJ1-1	TGTGCCAGCAGTGCCGGGACAGGGGGCACTGAAGCTTTCTTT	CASSAGTGGTEAFF
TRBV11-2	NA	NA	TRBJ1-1	TGTGCCAGCAGCTGGGCCATCGAAACTGAAGCTTTCTTT	CASSWAIETEAFF
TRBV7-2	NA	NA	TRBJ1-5	TGTGCCAGCAGCTTGTCTTTCAATCAGCCCCAGCATTTT	CASSLSFNQPQHF
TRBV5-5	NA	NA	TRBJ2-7	TGTGCCAGCAGCTTGGTGTCTCTTCCAGACTACGAGCAGTACTTC	CASSLVSLPDYEQYF
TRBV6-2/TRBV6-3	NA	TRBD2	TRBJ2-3	TGTGCCAGCAGTTACGGAGCGGGGGCCCGCACAGATACGCAGTATTTT	CASSYGAGARTDTQYF
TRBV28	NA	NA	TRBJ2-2	TGTGCCAGCAGTACAGGGAGTACCGGGGAGCTGTTTTTT	CASSTGSTGELFF
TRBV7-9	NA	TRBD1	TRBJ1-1	TGTGCCAGCAGCCTTGACAGGGGTCGGGGCACTGAAGCTTTCTTT	CASSLDRGRGTEAFF